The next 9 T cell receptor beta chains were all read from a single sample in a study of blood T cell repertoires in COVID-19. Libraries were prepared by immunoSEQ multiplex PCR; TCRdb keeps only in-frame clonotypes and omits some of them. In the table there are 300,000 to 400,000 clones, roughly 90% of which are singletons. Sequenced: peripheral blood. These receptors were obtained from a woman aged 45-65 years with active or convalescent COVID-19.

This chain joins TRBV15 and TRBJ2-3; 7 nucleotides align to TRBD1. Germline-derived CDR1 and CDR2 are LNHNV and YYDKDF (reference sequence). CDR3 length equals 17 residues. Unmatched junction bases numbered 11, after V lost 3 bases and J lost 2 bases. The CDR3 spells CATSRGTGARTTDTQYF. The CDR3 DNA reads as TGTGCCACCAGCAGGGGTACAGGGGCTAGAACCACAGATACGCAGTATTTT.

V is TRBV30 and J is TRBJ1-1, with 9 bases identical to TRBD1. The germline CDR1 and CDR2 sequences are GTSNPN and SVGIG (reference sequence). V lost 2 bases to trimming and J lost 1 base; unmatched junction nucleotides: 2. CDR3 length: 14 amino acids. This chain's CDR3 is CAWSKQGANTEAFF. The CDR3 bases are TGTGCCTGGAGTAAACAGGGGGCGAACACTGAAGCTTTCTTT.

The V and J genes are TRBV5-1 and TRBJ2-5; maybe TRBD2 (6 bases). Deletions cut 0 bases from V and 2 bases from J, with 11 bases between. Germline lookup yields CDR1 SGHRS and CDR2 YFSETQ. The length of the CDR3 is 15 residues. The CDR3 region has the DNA TGCGCCAGCAGCTTGGTTCTAGCGACACAAGAGACCCAGTACTTC. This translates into CASSLVLATQETQYF.

The CDR3 is CASSSGGGNTEAFF. In DNA, the CDR3 is TGTGCCAGCAGCTCAGGGGGCGGGAACACTGAAGCTTTCTTT. The chain combines TRBV6-2 or TRBV6-3 with TRBJ1-1, with TRBD1 matching over 8 bases. The V gene's germline CDR1 is MNHEY and CDR2 SVGEGT. The V gene end was trimmed by 6 bases and the J gene end by 1 base; junction bases not matched to a gene: 4. This CDR3 contains 14 residues.

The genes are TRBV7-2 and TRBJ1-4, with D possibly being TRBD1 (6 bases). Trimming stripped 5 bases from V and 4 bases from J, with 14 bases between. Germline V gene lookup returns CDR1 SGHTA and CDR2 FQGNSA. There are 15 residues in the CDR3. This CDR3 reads CASSLTGTLNEKLFF. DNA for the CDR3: TGTGCCAGCAGCCTTACCGGGACACTTAATGAAAAACTGTTTTTT.

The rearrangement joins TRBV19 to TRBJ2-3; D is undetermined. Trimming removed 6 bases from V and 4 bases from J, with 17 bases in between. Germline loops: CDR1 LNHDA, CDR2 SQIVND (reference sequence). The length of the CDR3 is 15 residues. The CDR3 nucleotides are TGTGCCAGTAGGAGATCGCCGCTGAATGCAGATACGCAGTATTTT. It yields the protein CASRRSPLNADTQYF.

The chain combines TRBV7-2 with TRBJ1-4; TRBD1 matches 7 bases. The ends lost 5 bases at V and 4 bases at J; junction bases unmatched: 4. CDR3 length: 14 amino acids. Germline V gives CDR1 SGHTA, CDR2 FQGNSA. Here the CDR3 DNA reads TGTGCCAGCAGCCGCTGGACAGGTAATGAAAAACTGTTTTTT. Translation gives CASSRWTGNEKLFF.

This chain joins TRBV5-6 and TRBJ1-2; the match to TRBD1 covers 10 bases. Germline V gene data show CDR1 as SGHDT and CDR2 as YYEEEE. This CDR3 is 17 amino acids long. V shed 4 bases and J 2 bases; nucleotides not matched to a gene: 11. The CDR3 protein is CASSPWGRDRGNYGYTF. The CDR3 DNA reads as TGTGCCAGCAGCCCATGGGGGCGGGACAGGGGAAACTATGGCTACACCTTC.

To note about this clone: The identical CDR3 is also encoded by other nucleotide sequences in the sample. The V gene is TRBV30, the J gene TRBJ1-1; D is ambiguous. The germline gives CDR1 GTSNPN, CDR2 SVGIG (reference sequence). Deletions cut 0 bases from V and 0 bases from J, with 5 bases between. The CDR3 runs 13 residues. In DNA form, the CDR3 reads TGTGCCTGGAGTGTACTCTTGAACACTGAAGCTTTCTTT. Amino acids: CAWSVLLNTEAFF.